This TCR beta chain stems from a study of T cell responses to AZD1222 COVID-19 vaccine. CDR1 and CDR2 from the germline V gene are SGHNT and YENEEA. The CDR3 runs 16 residues. Trimming at V came to 1 base and at J to 3 bases, leaving 6 bases not matched to a gene. The data were produced by immunoSEQ multiplex PCR, yet TCRdb's version contains in-frame clones alone and is incomplete. The sample lists around 160,000 clones, about 93% seen once, with approximately 2% in the top ten. The gene calls are TRBV11-3 and TRBJ2-1; TRBD2 agrees at 7 bases. The clonotype originates from an adult in good health. The sample was peripheral blood, taken on day 0 of AZD1222 vaccination. Written as DNA, the CDR3 is TGTGCCAGCAGCTTAGGTCGGTCTAGCGGCTACAATGAGCAGTTCTTC. Protein sequence: CASSLGRSSGYNEQFF. The full variable domain, completed using reference TRBV11-3 and TRBJ2-1, is EAGVVQSPRYKIIEKKQPVAFWCNPISGHNTLYWYLQNLGQGPELLIRYENEEAVDDSQLPKDRFSAERLKGVDSTLKIQPAELGDSAVYLCASSLGRSSGYNEQFFGPGTRLTVL.